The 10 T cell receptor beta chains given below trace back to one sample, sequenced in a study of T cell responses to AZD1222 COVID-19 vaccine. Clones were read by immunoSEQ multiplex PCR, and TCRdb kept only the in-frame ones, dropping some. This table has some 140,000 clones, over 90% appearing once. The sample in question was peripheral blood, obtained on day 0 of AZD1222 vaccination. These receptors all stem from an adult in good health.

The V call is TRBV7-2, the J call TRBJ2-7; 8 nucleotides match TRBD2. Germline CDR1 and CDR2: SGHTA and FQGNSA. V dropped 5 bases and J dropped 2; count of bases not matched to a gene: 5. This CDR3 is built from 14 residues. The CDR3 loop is CASSDGGVTYEQYF. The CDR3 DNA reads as TGTGCCAGCAGCGACGGGGGGGTCACCTACGAGCAGTACTTC.

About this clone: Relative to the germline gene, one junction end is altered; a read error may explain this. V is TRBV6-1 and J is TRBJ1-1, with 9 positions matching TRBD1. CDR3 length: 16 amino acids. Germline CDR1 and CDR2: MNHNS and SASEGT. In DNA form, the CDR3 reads TGTGCCAGCAGCGAAGTACAGGGGGCATGGAACACTGAAGCTTTCTTT. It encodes CASSEVQGAWNTEAFF.

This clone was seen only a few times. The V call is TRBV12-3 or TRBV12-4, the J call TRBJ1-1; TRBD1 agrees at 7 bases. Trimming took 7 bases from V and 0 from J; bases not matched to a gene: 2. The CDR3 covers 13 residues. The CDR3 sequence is CASKQGMNTEAFF. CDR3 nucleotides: TGTGCCAGCAAACAGGGGATGAACACTGAAGCTTTCTTT.

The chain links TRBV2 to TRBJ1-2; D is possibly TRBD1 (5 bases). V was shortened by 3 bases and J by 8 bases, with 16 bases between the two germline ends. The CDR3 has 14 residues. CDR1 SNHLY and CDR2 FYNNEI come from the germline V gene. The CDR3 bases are TGTGCCAGCAGTGATGAAGGGGCTTATGTGGGCTACACCTTC. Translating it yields CASSDEGAYVGYTF.

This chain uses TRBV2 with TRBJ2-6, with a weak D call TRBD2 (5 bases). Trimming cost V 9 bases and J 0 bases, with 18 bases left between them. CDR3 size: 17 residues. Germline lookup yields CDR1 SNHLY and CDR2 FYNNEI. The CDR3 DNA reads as TGTGCCAGGTCCGGGGAGTTCCCTATCTCTGGGGCCAACGTCCTGACTTTC. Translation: CARSGEFPISGANVLTF.

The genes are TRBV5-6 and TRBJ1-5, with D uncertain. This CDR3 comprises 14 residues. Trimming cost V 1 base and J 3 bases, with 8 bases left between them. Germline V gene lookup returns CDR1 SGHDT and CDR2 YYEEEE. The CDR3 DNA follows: TGTGCCAGCAGCTTGCGGGCTCCCAATCAGCCCCAGCATTTT. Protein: CASSLRAPNQPQHF.

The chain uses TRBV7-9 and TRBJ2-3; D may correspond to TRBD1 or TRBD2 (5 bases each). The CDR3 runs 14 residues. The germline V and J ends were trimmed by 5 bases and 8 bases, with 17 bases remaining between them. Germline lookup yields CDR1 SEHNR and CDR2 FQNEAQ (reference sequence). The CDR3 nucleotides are TGTGCCAGCAGCCAGGGAGATTCCCGAACTACGCAGTATTTT. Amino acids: CASSQGDSRTTQYF.

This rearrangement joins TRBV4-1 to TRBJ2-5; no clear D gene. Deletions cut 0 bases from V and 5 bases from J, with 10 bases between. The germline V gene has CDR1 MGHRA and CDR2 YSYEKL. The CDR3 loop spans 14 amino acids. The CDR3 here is CASSQDGGGETQYF. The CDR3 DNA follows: TGCGCCAGCAGCCAAGATGGCGGTGGGGAGACCCAGTACTTC.

CDR3 bases: TGTGCCAGCAGGTACAGGGCTAATTCACCCCTCCACTTT. Its protein is CASRYRANSPLHF. The chain has TRBV21-1 and TRBJ1-6; the table's D gene call, TRBD1, was not cross checked with the DNA. TRBV21-1 is tagged as a pseudogene. This CDR3 spans 13 amino acids.

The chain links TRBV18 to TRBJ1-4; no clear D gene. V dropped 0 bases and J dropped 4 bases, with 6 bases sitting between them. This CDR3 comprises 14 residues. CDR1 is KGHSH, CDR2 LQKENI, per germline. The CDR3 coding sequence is TGTGCCAGCTCACCACCTGACGTTAATGAAAAACTGTTTTTT. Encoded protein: CASSPPDVNEKLFF.